The 5 T cell receptor beta chains in this list originate from one sample, sequenced in a study of shared clonotypes between healthy human individuals. TCRdb keeps only in-frame clones here, not all; method: immunoSEQ multiplex PCR. The sample includes 1.6 million or so clones, approximately 98.5% of them seen just once. Sequenced: naive CD4+ T cells sorted from blood. Subset in this sample: CD45RA+ positively selected. These receptors all come from a man younger than 45 in good health.

V is TRBV7-2 and J is TRBJ2-1; D is unclear. The V gene's germline CDR1 is SGHTA and CDR2 FQGNSA. This CDR3 has 14 residues. V was cut by 3 bases and J by 6 bases, with 12 bases left in between. The DNA of the CDR3 is TGTGCCAGCAGCTTTCAATTTGGTGCCAATGAGCAGTTCTTC. Its protein is CASSFQFGANEQFF.

This clone has only one observation. This chain joins TRBV9 and TRBJ2-1, with D tentatively TRBD1 (5 bases). Germline CDR1 and CDR2: SGDLS and YYNGEE. This CDR3 region has 16 residues. V lost 1 base, J lost 3 bases, and 14 bases lay in between. The CDR3 here is CASSVLASQGYNEQFF. CDR3 sequence (DNA): TGTGCCAGCAGCGTACTCGCCTCCCAGGGCTACAATGAGCAGTTCTTC. The full variable domain, with the rest looked up from reference TRBV9 and TRBJ2-1, is DSGVTQTPKHLITATGQRVTLRCSPRSGDLSVYWYQQSLDQGLQFLIQYYNGEERAKGNILERFSAQQFPDLHSELNLSSLELGDSALYFCASSVLASQGYNEQFFGPGTRLTVL.

This chain connects TRBV7-8 to TRBJ2-2, with a tentative D call TRBD2 (6 bases). Trimming removed 2 bases at V and 3 bases at J, with 13 bases between. Germline assignment: CDR1 SGHVS and CDR2 FQNEAQ. This CDR3 region has 16 residues. This CDR3 reads CASSLRPSAHTGELFF. In DNA, the CDR3 is TGTGCCAGCAGCTTAAGACCTAGCGCGCACACCGGGGAGCTGTTTTTT.

The chain uses TRBV7-3 and TRBJ2-1, with 7 bases fitting TRBD2. V shed 5 bases and J 3 bases; nucleotides not matched to a gene: 7. CDR1 and CDR2 (germline): SGHTA, FQGTGA. The CDR3 runs to 15 residues. Written as DNA, the CDR3 is TGTGCCAGCAGCCAATTAGCGGGCGGCTACAATGAGCAGTTCTTC. It specifies CASSQLAGGYNEQFF. Together with reference TRBV7-3 and TRBJ2-1, the CDR3 gives the full variable domain: GAGVSQTPSNKVTEKGKYVELRCDPISGHTALYWYRQSLGQGPEFLIYFQGTGAADDSGLPNDRFFAVRPEGSVSTLKIQRTERGDSAVYLCASSQLAGGYNEQFFGPGTRLTVL.

Worth noting for this clone: Within the sample, other DNA sequences also encode this same CDR3. The chain couples TRBV27 to TRBJ2-7; 8 nucleotides line up with TRBD2. This CDR3 region has 14 residues. Per germline, CDR1 MNHEY and CDR2 SMNVEV (reference sequence). The V gene end was trimmed by 6 bases and the J gene end by 0 bases; junction bases not matched to a gene: 4. The CDR3 DNA follows: TGTGCCAGCAGAACTAGCGGCAGCTCCTACGAGCAGTACTTC. This encodes CASRTSGSSYEQYF.